One T cell receptor (beta chain) is described in this entry. The sample originates from a study of T cell responses to AZD1222 COVID-19 vaccine. Clones were read by immunoSEQ multiplex PCR, and TCRdb kept only the in-frame ones, dropping some. The table includes roughly 180,000 clones, around 87% detected once. Sequencing used peripheral blood, obtained on day 0 of AZD1222 vaccination. The TCR originated in an adult in good health.

The chain's CDR3 is CSAWGGATYGNTIYF. The CDR3 nucleotides read TGCAGCGCCTGGGGGGGCGCAACTTATGGAAACACCATATATTTT. This sequence joins TRBV29-1 and TRBJ1-3; possible D gene TRBD1, 6 bases. V was cut by 7 bases and J by 3 bases, with 19 bases left in between. Germline CDR1 reads SQVTM; CDR2 reads ANQGSEA. The CDR3 contains 15 residues.